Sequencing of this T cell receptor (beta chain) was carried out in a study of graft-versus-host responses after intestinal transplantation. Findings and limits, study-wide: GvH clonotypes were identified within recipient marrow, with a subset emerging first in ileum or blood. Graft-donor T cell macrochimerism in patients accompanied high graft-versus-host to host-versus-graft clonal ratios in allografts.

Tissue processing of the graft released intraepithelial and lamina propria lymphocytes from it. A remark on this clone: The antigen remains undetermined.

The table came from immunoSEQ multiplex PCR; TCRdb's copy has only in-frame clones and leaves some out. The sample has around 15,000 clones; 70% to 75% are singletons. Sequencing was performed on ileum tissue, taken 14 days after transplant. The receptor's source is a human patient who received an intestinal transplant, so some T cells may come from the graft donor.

CDR3 in DNA: TGCAGCGGGGAACGTAGCGGGGGGCGAGGGACCCAGTACTTC. Residues: CSGERSGGRGTQYF. This chain connects TRBV29-1 to TRBJ2-5, with 10 bases lining up with TRBD2. The CDR3 runs 14 residues. CDR1 SQVTM and CDR2 ANQGSEA come from the germline V gene. V lost 7 bases, J lost 7 bases, and 12 bases stayed unmatched.